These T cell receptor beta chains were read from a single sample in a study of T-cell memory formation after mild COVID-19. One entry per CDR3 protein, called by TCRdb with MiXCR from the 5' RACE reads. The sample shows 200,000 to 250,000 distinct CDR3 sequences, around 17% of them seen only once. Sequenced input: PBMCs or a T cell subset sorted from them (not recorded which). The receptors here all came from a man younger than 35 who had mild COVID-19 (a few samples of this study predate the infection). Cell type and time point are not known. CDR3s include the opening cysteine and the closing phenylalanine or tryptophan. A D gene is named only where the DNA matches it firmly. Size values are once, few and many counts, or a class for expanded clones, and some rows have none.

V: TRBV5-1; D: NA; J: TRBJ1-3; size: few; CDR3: CASSLLEASGNTIYF; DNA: TGCGCCAGCAGCTTGTTAGAGGCCTCTGGAAACACCATATATTTT
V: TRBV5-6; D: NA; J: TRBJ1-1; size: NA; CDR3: CASSLASGLEAFF; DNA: TGTGCCAGCAGCTTGGCTTCGGGATTGGAAGCTTTCTTT
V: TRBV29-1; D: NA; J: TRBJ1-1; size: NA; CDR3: CSVVARGSGTEAFF; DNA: TGCAGCGTTGTCGCTCGGGGTAGCGGCACTGAAGCTTTCTTT
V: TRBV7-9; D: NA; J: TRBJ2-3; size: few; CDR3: CASSLEQNSRFGHTQYF; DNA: TGTGCCAGCAGCTTAGAGCAAAATAGCCGTTTTGGGCATACGCAGTATTTT
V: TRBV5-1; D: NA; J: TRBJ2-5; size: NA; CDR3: CASSLVGDQETQYF; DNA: TGCGCCAGCAGCTTGGTCGGAGACCAAGAGACCCAGTACTTC
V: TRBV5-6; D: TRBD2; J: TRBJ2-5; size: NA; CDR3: CASNEPGGLEETQYF; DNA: TGTGCCAGCAATGAACCGGGGGGTCTCGAAGAGACCCAGTACTTC
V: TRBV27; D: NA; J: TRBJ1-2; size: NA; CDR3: CASSFVGFWGYTF; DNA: TGTGCCAGCAGTTTTGTGGGGTTTTGGGGCTACACCTTC
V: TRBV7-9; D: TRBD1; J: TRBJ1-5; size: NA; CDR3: CASSTQGARNQPQHF; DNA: TGTGCCAGCAGCACACAGGGGGCGCGCAATCAGCCCCAGCATTTT
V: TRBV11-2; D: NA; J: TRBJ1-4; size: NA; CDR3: CASSGGQQEKLFF; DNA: TGTGCCAGCAGCGGCGGGCAGCAGGAAAAACTGTTTTTT
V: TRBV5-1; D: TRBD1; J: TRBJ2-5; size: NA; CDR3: CASTGQGFEETQYF; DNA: TGCGCCAGCACGGGACAGGGGTTCGAGGAGACCCAGTACTTC
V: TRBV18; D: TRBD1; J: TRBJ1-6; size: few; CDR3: CASSPGTVNSPLHF; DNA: TGTGCCAGCTCACCCGGGACAGTTAATTCACCCCTCCACTTT
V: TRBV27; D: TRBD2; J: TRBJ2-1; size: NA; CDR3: CASSLSGLNNEQFF; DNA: TGTGCCAGCAGTCTCTCGGGACTAAACAATGAGCAGTTCTTC
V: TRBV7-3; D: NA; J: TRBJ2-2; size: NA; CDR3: CASSFTDSTGELFF; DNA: TGTGCCAGCAGCTTCACCGACTCAACCGGGGAGCTGTTTTTT
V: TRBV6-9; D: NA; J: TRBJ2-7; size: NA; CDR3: CASSSPGLRSYEQYF; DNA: TGTGCCAGCAGTTCCCCGGGACTCCGCTCCTACGAGCAGTACTTC
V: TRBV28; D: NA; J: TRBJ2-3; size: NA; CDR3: CASTLRSYNPTDTQYF; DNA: TGTGCCAGCACCCTACGGTCCTACAATCCAACAGATACGCAGTATTTT
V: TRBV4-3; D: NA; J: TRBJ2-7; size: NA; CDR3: CASSRETGLYEQYF; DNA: TGCGCCAGCAGCCGAGAGACAGGTCTCTACGAGCAGTACTTC
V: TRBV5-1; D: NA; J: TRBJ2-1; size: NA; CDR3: CASSLVIASYNEQFF; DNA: TGCGCCAGCAGCTTGGTAATCGCGTCCTACAATGAGCAGTTCTTC
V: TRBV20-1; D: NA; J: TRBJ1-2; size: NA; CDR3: CSASLVRSDGYTF; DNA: TGCAGTGCTTCCCTCGTGCGTAGTGATGGCTACACCTTC
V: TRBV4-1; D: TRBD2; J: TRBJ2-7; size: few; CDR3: CASSRGGSYEQYF; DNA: TGCGCCAGCAGTCGGGGGGGATCCTACGAGCAGTACTTC
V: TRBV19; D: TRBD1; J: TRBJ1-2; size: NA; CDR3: CAVYRGKGYTF; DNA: TGTGCCGTCTACAGGGGGAAGGGCTACACCTTC
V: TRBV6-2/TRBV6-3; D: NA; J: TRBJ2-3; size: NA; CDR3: CASTDLEGTDTQYF; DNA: TGTGCCAGCACCGATTTGGAGGGCACAGATACGCAGTATTTT
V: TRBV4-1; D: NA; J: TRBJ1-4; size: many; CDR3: CASSQDRGTDATNEKLFF; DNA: TGCGCCAGCAGCCAAGATCGGGGCACCGATGCAACTAATGAAAAACTGTTTTTT
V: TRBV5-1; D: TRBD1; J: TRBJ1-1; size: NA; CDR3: CASSNDRGPTEAFF; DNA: TGCGCCAGCAGTAACGACAGGGGGCCCACTGAAGCTTTCTTT
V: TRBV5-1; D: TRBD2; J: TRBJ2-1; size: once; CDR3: CANSLGDREDNEQFF; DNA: TGCGCCAACAGCTTGGGAGACCGGGAGGACAATGAGCAGTTCTTC
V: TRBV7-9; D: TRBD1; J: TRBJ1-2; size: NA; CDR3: CASSLLLGQGLTQNYGYTF; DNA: TGTGCCAGCAGCTTACTCCTCGGACAGGGACTAACTCAAAACTATGGCTACACCTTC
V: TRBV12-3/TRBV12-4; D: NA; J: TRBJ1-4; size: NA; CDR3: CASSSPGHEGEKLFF; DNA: TGTGCCAGCAGTTCGCCGGGACACGAAGGTGAAAAACTGTTTTTT
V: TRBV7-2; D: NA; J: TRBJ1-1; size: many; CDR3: CASSLGTGYEAFF; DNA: TGTGCCAGCAGCTTAGGTACAGGGTATGAAGCTTTCTTT
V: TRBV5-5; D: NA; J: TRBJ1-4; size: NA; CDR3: CASSQDRGVEKLFF; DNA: TGTGCCAGCAGCCAGGACAGAGGGGTTGAAAAACTGTTTTTT
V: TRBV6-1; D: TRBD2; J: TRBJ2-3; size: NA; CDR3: CASTPGTNTDTQYF; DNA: TGTGCCAGCACCCCAGGGACTAACACAGATACGCAGTATTTT
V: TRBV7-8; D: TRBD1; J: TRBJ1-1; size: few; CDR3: CASSPISGQATEAFF; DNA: TGTGCCAGCAGCCCTATCTCGGGACAGGCAACTGAAGCTTTCTTT
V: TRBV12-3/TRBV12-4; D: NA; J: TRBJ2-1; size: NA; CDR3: CASIPDRSPYNEQFF; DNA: TGTGCCAGCATCCCGGATCGTAGCCCCTACAATGAGCAGTTCTTC
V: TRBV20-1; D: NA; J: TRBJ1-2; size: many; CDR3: CSATRDLNYGYTF; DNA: TGCAGTGCGACCAGGGATCTTAACTATGGCTACACCTTC
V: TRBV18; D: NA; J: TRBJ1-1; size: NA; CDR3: CASSPRTTSKAFF; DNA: TGTGCCAGCTCCCCCAGGACTACGTCTAAAGCTTTCTTT
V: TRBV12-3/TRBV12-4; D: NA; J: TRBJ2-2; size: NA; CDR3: CASSLRGPTNTGELFF; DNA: TGTGCCAGCAGTTTACGGGGACCGACGAACACCGGGGAGCTGTTTTTT
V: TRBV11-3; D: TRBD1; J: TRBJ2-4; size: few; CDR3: CASSSGTGNYRLAKNIQYF; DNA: TGTGCCAGCAGCTCAGGGACAGGCAACTACCGCCTAGCCAAAAACATTCAGTACTTC
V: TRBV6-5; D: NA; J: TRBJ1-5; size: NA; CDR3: CASSQGVSGSNQPQHF; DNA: TGTGCCAGCAGCCAAGGGGTTTCGGGGAGCAATCAGCCCCAGCATTTT
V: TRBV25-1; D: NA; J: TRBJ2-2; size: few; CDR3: CASSEPGNKNTGELFF; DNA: TGTGCCAGCAGTGAACCAGGAAATAAAAACACCGGGGAGCTGTTTTTT
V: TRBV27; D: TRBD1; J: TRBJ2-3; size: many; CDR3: CASSRRQGLSDTQYF; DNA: TGTGCCAGCAGTCGCCGACAGGGGCTTTCAGATACGCAGTATTTT
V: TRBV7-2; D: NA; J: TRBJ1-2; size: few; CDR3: CASVWGGNYGYTF; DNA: TGTGCCAGCGTTTGGGGGGGTAACTATGGCTACACCTTC
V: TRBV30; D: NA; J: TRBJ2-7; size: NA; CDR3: CAWSSGPTVREQYF; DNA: TGTGCCTGGAGCTCGGGACCGACCGTACGGGAGCAGTACTTC
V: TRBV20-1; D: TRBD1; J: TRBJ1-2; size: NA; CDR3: CSAPDRGPSYGYTF; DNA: TGCAGTGCCCCTGACAGGGGGCCGAGCTATGGCTACACCTTC
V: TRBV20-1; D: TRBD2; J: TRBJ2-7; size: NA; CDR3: CSASYTSGGAYEQYF; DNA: TGCAGTGCTTCCTACACTAGCGGGGGGGCCTACGAGCAGTACTTC
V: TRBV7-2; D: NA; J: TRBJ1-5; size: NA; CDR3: CASSSGAGQPQHF; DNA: TGTGCCAGCAGCTCGGGCGCGGGTCAGCCCCAGCATTTT
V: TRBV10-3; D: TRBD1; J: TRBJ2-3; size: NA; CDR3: CAISVDRGVSDTQYF; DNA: TGTGCCATCAGTGTGGACAGGGGAGTCTCGGATACGCAGTATTTT
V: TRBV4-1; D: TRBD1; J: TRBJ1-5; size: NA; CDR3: CASSLETGQGRNQPQHF; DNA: TGCGCCAGCAGCCTCGAAACCGGACAGGGGCGAAATCAGCCCCAGCATTTT
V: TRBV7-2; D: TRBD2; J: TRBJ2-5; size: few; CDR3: CASSLAMRLAGPGIWETQYF; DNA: TGTGCCAGCAGCTTAGCCATGAGACTAGCGGGGCCCGGAATTTGGGAGACCCAGTACTTC